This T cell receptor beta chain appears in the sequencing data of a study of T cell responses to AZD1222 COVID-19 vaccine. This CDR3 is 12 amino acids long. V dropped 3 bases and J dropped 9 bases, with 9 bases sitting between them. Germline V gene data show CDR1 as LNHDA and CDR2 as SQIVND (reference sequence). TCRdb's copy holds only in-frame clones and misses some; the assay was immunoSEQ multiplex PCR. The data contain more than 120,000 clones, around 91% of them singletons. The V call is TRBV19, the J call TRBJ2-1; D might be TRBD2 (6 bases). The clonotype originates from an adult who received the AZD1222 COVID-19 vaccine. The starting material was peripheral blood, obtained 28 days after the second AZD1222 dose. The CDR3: CASSIGSSEQFF. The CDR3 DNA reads TGTGCCAGTAGTATCGGGAGCAGTGAGCAGTTCTTC.